A selection of T cell receptor beta chains follows, all from one sample in a study of T cells in localized non-small cell lung cancer. Libraries were prepared by immunoSEQ multiplex PCR; TCRdb keeps only in-frame clonotypes and omits some of them. The table records more than 4,000 clones, about 55% of them present only once. The sample was lymph node tissue, taken before any cancer treatment. The source is a male donor older than 55 with stage I squamous cell lung carcinoma. The CDR3 runs from the conserved cysteine through the conserved F or W. D genes are given only for firm matches. Clone size is shown for a subset of rows, as once, few, many or a class of expanded clone.

V	D	J	size	CDR3	DNA
TRBV19	TRBD1	TRBJ2-7	-	CASSIDGTGLPYEQYF	TGTGCCAGTAGTATAGACGGGACAGGGTTACCCTACGAGCAGTACTTC
TRBV9	-	TRBJ1-1	-	CASSGVVAGNTEAFF	TGTGCCAGCAGCGGTGTGGTAGCAGGGAACACTGAAGCTTTCTTT
TRBV19	-	TRBJ2-7	-	CASSLHGHYEQYF	TGTGCCAGTAGCCTTCACGGGCACTACGAGCAGTACTTC
TRBV29-1	-	TRBJ2-4	-	CSVQRTKNIQYF	TGCAGCGTCCAGCGTACCAAAAACATTCAGTACTTC
TRBV1	-	TRBJ2-1	-	CASSQDKATGGGHEQFF	TGCGCCAGCAGCCAAGATAAGGCGACGGGAGGCGGCCATGAGCAGTTCTTC
TRBV18	-	TRBJ2-7	once	CASSPPTRNEQYF	TGTGCCAGCTCACCACCTACTCGAAACGAGCAGTACTTC
TRBV15	-	TRBJ2-2	-	CVSCPSSSIGELFF	TGTGTCAGCTGTCCTTCCTCCTCGATCGGGGAGCTGTTTTTT
TRBV7-5	-	TRBJ2-5	few	CASSSLDRVETQYF	TGTGCCAGCAGCTCCCTGGACAGGGTAGAGACCCAGTACTTC
TRBV11-3	-	TRBJ2-6	-	CASSLGDGANVLTF	TGTGCCAGCAGCCTGGGGGATGGGGCCAACGTCCTGACTTTC
TRBV29-1	-	TRBJ1-2	-	CSVDARFGGYGYTF	TGCAGCGTTGATGCCCGCTTTGGGGGCTATGGCTACACCTTC
TRBV18	-	TRBJ2-3	-	CASSYGSAQDTQYF	TGTGCCAGCTCATATGGATCCGCCCAGGATACGCAGTATTTT
TRBV9	-	TRBJ2-2	-	CASSVVRVTGYGELFF	TGTGCCAGCAGCGTAGTGAGGGTAACGGGATACGGGGAGCTGTTTTTT
TRBV29-1	-	TRBJ1-2	-	CSVWTDPGQGYTF	TGCAGCGTTTGGACAGACCCAGGACAGGGCTACACCTTC
TRBV11-3	TRBD2	TRBJ2-1	few	CASSTGLAGGPEQFF	TGTGCCAGCAGCACGGGACTAGCGGGAGGGCCGGAGCAGTTCTTC
TRBV18	-	TRBJ2-5	few	CASSPEARRRESQYF	TGTGCCAGCTCACCGGAAGCGAGAAGAAGAGAGTCCCAGTACTTC
TRBV10-3	TRBD1	TRBJ1-5	-	CAIQGEFDQPQHF	TGTGCCATACAGGGGGAGTTTGATCAGCCCCAGCATTTT
TRBV15	-	TRBJ1-5	-	CATSRSTGGQAQHF	TGTGCCACCAGCAGGAGCACCGGAGGCCAAGCCCAGCATTTT
TRBV28	-	TRBJ2-5	-	CASNPGEYQETQYF	TGTGCCAGCAATCCGGGGGAGTACCAAGAGACCCAGTACTTC
TRBV30	-	TRBJ2-2	-	CAWSPGSGELFF	TGTGCCTGGAGTCCAGGGTCCGGGGAGCTGTTTTTT
TRBV11-3	TRBD2	TRBJ2-3	-	CASRGGASGAPAGDTQYF	TGTGCCAGCAGAGGAGGGGCGAGCGGGGCCCCCGCTGGAGATACGCAGTATTTT
TRBV6-8	-	TRBJ2-2	once	CASSYGTPDTGELFF	TGTGCCAGCAGTTACGGGACTCCGGACACTGGGGAGCTGTTTTTT
TRBV14	-	TRBJ1-3	-	CASSRGGMGNTIYF	TGTGCCAGCAGCCGAGGGGGGATGGGAAACACCATATATTTT
TRBV18	-	TRBJ1-2	-	CASSVRIEDGYTF	TGTGCCAGCTCAGTCCGGATCGAGGATGGCTACACCTTC
TRBV6-8	TRBD1	TRBJ2-1	-	CASSYGTGGTNSYNEQFF	TGTGCCAGCAGTTACGGGACAGGGGGCACGAACTCCTACAATGAGCAGTTCTTC
TRBV19	-	TRBJ1-5	-	CASTGTANQPQHF	TGTGCCAGTACGGGCACGGCTAATCAGCCCCAGCATTTT
TRBV29-1	-	TRBJ2-3	-	CSVRVGGSDTQYF	TGCAGCGTTAGGGTCGGGGGTTCAGATACGCAGTATTTT
TRBV10-3	-	TRBJ1-1	-	CAISETATEAFF	TGTGCCATCAGTGAGACGGCCACTGAAGCTTTCTTT
TRBV18	TRBD1	TRBJ1-5	-	CASSPGTGHNQPQHF	TGTGCCAGCTCTCCCGGGACAGGGCATAATCAGCCCCAGCATTTT
TRBV6-8	-	TRBJ2-3	few	CASSYEASSTDTQYF	TGTGCCAGCAGTTACGAGGCCTCTAGCACAGATACGCAGTATTTT
TRBV18	-	TRBJ1-2	-	CASSQSGTYGYTF	TGTGCCAGCTCACAATCCGGGACATATGGCTACACCTTC
TRBV25-1	-	TRBJ2-5	once	CASSEFGSRKETQYF	TGTGCCAGCAGTGAATTCGGGAGCAGGAAAGAGACCCAGTACTTC
TRBV1	-	TRBJ2-1	-	CASSRGWGAEYNEQFF	TGCGCCAGCAGCCGAGGTTGGGGGGCCGAGTACAATGAGCAGTTCTTC
TRBV29-1	TRBD1	TRBJ2-7	-	CSCVRTGDHEQYF	TGCAGCTGCGTGCGGACAGGGGACCACGAGCAGTACTTC
TRBV30	-	TRBJ2-1	-	CAWSRAVKSNEQFF	TGTGCCTGGAGCCGGGCAGTTAAATCCAATGAGCAGTTCTTC
TRBV9	-	TRBJ2-7	medium-sized	CASSEGIGYEQYF	TGTGCCAGCAGCGAAGGGATTGGCTACGAGCAGTACTTC
TRBV19	TRBD2	TRBJ2-4	few	CASSIIGSGRGNIQYF	TGTGCCAGTAGTATAATCGGTAGCGGGAGAGGGAACATTCAGTACTTC
TRBV19	TRBD1	TRBJ2-1	few	CASSIDRDTGVVDEQFF	TGTGCCAGTAGTATAGATAGGGATACAGGGGTGGTTGATGAGCAGTTCTTC
TRBV29-1	-	TRBJ2-7	-	CSVVADSYEQYF	TGCAGCGTTGTGGCAGATTCCTACGAGCAGTACTTC
TRBV19	-	TRBJ1-2	-	CASNKRDLKASGYTF	TGTGCCAGTAATAAGAGGGACCTCAAGGCGTCCGGCTACACCTTC